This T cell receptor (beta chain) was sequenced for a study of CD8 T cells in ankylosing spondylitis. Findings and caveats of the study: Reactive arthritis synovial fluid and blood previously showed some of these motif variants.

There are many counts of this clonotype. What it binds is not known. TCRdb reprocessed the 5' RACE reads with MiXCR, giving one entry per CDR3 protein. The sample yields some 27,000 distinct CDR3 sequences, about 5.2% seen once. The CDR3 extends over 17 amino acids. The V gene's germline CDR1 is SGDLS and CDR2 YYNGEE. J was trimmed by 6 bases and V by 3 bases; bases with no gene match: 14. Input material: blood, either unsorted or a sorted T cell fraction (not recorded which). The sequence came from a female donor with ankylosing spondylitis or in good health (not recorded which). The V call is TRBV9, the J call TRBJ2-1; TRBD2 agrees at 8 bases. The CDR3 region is CASSDPPGTGRGNEQFF. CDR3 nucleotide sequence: TGTGCCAGCAGCGACCCACCAGGGACCGGGAGGGGCAATGAGCAGTTCTTC.